The clone carrying this T cell receptor (beta chain) was counted between two and nine times. This entry belongs to a study of sequential checkpoint blockade in melanoma. Looking at the study overall: Randomization was 1:1 between first-line nivolumab→ipilimumab and ipilimumab→nivolumab. Each arm's sequence ended with maintenance nivolumab.

Treatment meaning: randomized to nivolumab then ipilimumab (arm A) or the reverse (arm B). Patients had received no earlier DNA-damaging chemotherapy. Sorted cells were live CD3+CD8+, lacking CD19 and CD56, from PBMCs. Here immunoSEQ multiplex PCR was the method, and the copy in TCRdb shows in-frame clones only, minus some. The data contain 11,000 to 15,000 clones, around two thirds of them singletons. The CDR3 sequence is 17 residues long. Germline-derived CDR1 and CDR2 are SGDLS and YYNGEE. V gave up 1 base and J gave up 0 bases, with 14 bases separating them. The receptor was derived from a human donor with melanoma. The chain joins TRBV9 to TRBJ2-1; D is uncertain. The source was CD8+ T cells sorted from blood (inferred from file names), collected from a patient given nivolumab and ipilimumab in sequence. The CDR3 bases are TGTGCCAGCAGCGTAAATCCCCTGGCGGACTCCTACAATGAGCAGTTCTTC. Its translation: CASSVNPLADSYNEQFF.